The TCR beta chain described here comes from a study of human CD4 T cells and Enterobacteriaceae. Using immunoSEQ multiplex PCR, the repertoire was profiled, and TCRdb retains in-frame clones only, with some absent. Among around 600 clones listed, about 35% were seen once. The table lists this clone with a count of one. Germline assignment: CDR1 MRHNA and CDR2 SNTAGT. V dropped 3 bases and J dropped 0 bases, with 6 bases sitting between them. The CDR3 is 15 residues long. Proliferating activated T cells were sorted by FACS as CFSE-low CD25+ ICOS+ after about 6-7 days. At a 2:1 ratio, CFSE-labeled memory CD4+ T cells were cultured with irradiated autologous monocytes pulsed with antigen. Sorting took every CD4+ cell except CD45RA+CCR7+CD95- naive cells, reaching over 98% purity.

Sample: bacteria-reactive CD4+ T cells grown in culture. Specified subset: CFSE-low proliferating memory CD4 T cells sorted after in vitro stimulation with a heat-inactivated bacterium or M. tuberculosis lysate. The chain carries TRBV6-4 and TRBJ2-6; D unresolved. The clonotype comes from a human donor in good health. The CDR3 DNA follows: TGTGCCAGCAGTGAATCAATCTCTGGGGCCAACGTCCTGACTTTC. It specifies CASSESISGANVLTF.